This entry describes one TCR beta chain. No antigen is known for it. This sample is drawn from a study of cytomegalovirus exposure and HLA in healthy donors. Study outcomes and limitations: TCR beta V- and J-gene trimming was later associated with a missense DCLRE1C variant. Later analysis reportedly placed an Asian-associated ancestry cluster below the approximately 700-donor mean in N-insertions. Associated with HLA alleles at 0.05 false discovery rate in a later analysis were about 17,000 TCR beta sequences. Analyzed later, most CMV-associated TCR beta chains appeared HLA-restricted.

Between the trimmed V and J ends, which lost 2 bases and 2 bases, there was a span of 13 bases. The CDR3 length is 14 residues. Germline-derived CDR1 and CDR2 are SQVTM and ANQGSEA. The PCR was carried out with 60 Vbeta primers and 13 Jbeta primers. The method was immunoSEQ multiplex PCR; TCRdb's version includes in-frame clones alone and lacks a portion of them. The table has some 120,000 clones, 70% to 80% seen once. The J gene is TRBJ2-7, the V gene TRBV29-1, with D possibly being TRBD2 (6 bases). This TCR came from a woman between 18 and 30 years old in good health and CMV-seronegative. Sequenced sample: PBMCs. CDR3 residues: CSVEKAGPTYEQYF. In nucleotides, the CDR3 is TGCAGCGTTGAAAAGGCGGGACCTACCTACGAGCAGTACTTC.